A selection of T cell receptor beta chains follows, all from one sample in a study of T cells in Graves' hyperthyroidism and ophthalmopathy. TCRdb reprocessed the multiplex PCR reads with MiXCR, giving one entry per CDR3 protein. The sample lists approximately 300,000 distinct CDR3 sequences, over 15% occurring once. Source material: blood. The receptors originated from a woman in her fifties or sixties with Graves' ophthalmopathy. The CDR3 runs from the conserved cysteine through the conserved F or W. Not every row has a clone size; where given, it reads once, few, many or a size class.

>TRBJ2-1|.|TRBV7-9
CASSLRHQGLAGNYEQFF
>TRBJ2-2|few|TRBV30
CAWGIIQLELFF
>TRBJ2-1|many|TRBV20-1
CSARAFQGSLRSSYNEQFF
>TRBJ1-1|many|TRBV3-1
CASSDGGFVSEAFF
>TRBJ2-5|.|TRBV7-2
CASAASGDTQYF
>TRBJ2-1|.|TRBV5-8
CASSLLGDSYNEQFF
>TRBJ2-5|.|TRBV18
CASSPFRDRGETQYF
>TRBJ1-2|few|TRBV5-5
CASSSQGSGSYGYTF
>TRBJ2-2|.|TRBV29-1
CSVYTGELFF
>TRBJ2-7|many|TRBV4-1
CASSQGGSRSYEQYF
>TRBJ2-3|.|TRBV7-2
CASSLAAGTTDTQYF
>TRBJ2-3|many|TRBV27
CASSSPSERGSTDTQYF
>TRBJ1-5|many|TRBV12-3/TRBV12-4
CASSLRRTINQPQHF
>TRBJ2-3|many|TRBV20-1
CSAPRGKDTQYF
>TRBJ1-1|many|TRBV27
CASSFDSLNTEAFF
>TRBJ1-2|.|TRBV19
CASIPRGTGGRHYGYTF
>TRBJ1-6|many|TRBV7-6
CASSPGLGFRPLHF
>TRBJ2-7|many|TRBV7-2
CASSLASRSGGGEQYF
>TRBJ1-1|many|TRBV10-3
CAIREGGTNTEAFF
>TRBJ2-5|few|TRBV3-1
CASSRGLAGDPSQGTQYF
>TRBJ1-2|many|TRBV6-1
CASSGQDYYGYTF
>TRBJ1-2|few|TRBV28
CASSVSGYTF
>TRBJ2-7|many|TRBV28
CASSLARTTGEQYF
>TRBJ1-5|.|TRBV28
CASSSTDSDQPQHF
>TRBJ1-1|many|TRBV12-3/TRBV12-4
CASSYRGRNTEAFF
>TRBJ2-1|many|TRBV28
CASIRAGFDEQFF
>TRBJ2-1|few|TRBV11-3
CASSVTSGGLSEQFF
>TRBJ1-5|few|TRBV5-5
CASSAGTGGFYSNQPQHF
>TRBJ1-5|many|TRBV7-9
CASSLEWGPNSNQPQHF
>TRBJ1-1|.|TRBV10-3
CAIRAFMALEAFF
>TRBJ2-5|many|TRBV7-6
CASSLGGLAGQETQYF
>TRBJ2-3|.|TRBV20-1
CSARGGQVSGDTQYF
>TRBJ2-3|.|TRBV24-1
CATSDWGSTQYF
>TRBJ2-5|many|TRBV20-1
CSASLDYTEETQYF
>TRBJ2-7|.|TRBV5-6
CASSLPGLLYEQYF
>TRBJ2-2|many|TRBV7-6
CASSLVSGLNTGELFF
>TRBJ1-3|.|TRBV6-5
CASSYKSGNTIYF
>TRBJ1-5|many|TRBV20-1
CSARRRGPRDQPQHF
>TRBJ1-2|many|TRBV15
CATSRESAGGYTF
>TRBJ2-3|few|TRBV15
CATSPKVWDTQYF
>TRBJ1-5|few|TRBV15
CATTDHFDQPQHF
>TRBJ1-1|.|TRBV2
CASSRDRLGGMNTEAFF
>TRBJ1-1|many|TRBV5-1
CASSLAGGHSTEAFF
>TRBJ1-1|.|TRBV19
CASSIGLRGTEAFF
>TRBJ2-7|many|TRBV27
CASSFGSLVYEQYF
>TRBJ1-1|many|TRBV20-1
CSATLGRGRRPSAEAFF
>TRBJ1-4|many|TRBV5-1
CASSLSGGAGKLFF
>TRBJ2-3|.|TRBV19
CASSSPFYTGLTDTQYF
>TRBJ1-6|few|TRBV6-1
CASHKTGSDGNSPLHF
>TRBJ1-3|.|TRBV20-1
CSARDLGSGNTIYF
>TRBJ1-1|many|TRBV6-1
CASEAAGSAEAFF
>TRBJ2-7|many|TRBV12-3/TRBV12-4
CASSPGLRSDEQYF
>TRBJ2-1|many|TRBV7-6
CASSPRTGGNSNEQFF
>TRBJ1-1|.|TRBV5-4
CASSRYPGATNTEAFF
>TRBJ2-5|.|TRBV4-1
CASSQTSGGAQKETQYF